This T cell receptor (beta chain) originates from a study of identical twins. This CDR3 has 14 amino acids. V lost 6 bases, J lost 7 bases, and 19 bases lay in between. Germline assignment: CDR1 LGHDT and CDR2 YNNKEL (reference sequence). Every donor was a healthy Caucasian. TCRdb independently ran MiXCR on the 5' RACE reads; one entry per CDR3 protein. This repertoire shows about 720,000 distinct CDR3 sequences, roughly 18% found once; its top ten account for over 10%. This same sample was also part of a study on T cells expressing NK-cell markers. According to that study: Out of eight donors sequenced, seven tested HCMV-seropositive and the remaining one seronegative. Where several donors were concerned, these clonotypes also led the CD3+CD56-NKG2C+ fraction.

The chain recombines TRBV3-1 with TRBJ2-7; tentatively, D is TRBD2 (5 bases). The clonotype was recovered from a woman aged 18-30 years in good health. Sequenced sample: PBMCs. CDR3 sequence (DNA): TGTGCCAGCAGTTACAGAGAGTTGACGGGGGAGCAGTACTTC. Its translation: CASSYRELTGEQYF.